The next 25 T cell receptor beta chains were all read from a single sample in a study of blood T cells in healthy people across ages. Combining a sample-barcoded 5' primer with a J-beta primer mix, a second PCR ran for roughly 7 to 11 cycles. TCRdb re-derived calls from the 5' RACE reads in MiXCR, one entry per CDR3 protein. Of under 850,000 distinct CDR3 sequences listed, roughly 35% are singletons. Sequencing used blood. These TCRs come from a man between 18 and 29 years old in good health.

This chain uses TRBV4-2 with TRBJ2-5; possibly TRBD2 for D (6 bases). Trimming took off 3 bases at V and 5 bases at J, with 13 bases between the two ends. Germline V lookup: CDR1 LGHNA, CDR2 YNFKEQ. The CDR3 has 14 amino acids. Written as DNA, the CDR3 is TGTGCCAGCAGCCAGGGGGGTTATGGGGAGACCCAGTACTTC. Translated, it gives CASSQGGYGETQYF.

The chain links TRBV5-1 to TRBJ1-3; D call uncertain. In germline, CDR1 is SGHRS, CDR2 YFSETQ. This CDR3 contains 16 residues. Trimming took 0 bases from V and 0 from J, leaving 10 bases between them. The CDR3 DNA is TGCGCCAGCAGCTTGGACTCGCCCTTCTCTGGAAACACCATATATTTT. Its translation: CASSLDSPFSGNTIYF.

The CDR3 DNA is TGCGCCAGCAGCCAAGGGGGACTACATGGGGCCAGTGAGCAGTTCTTC. Its translation: CASSQGGLHGASEQFF. The chain joins TRBV4-3 to TRBJ2-1, with TRBD2 matching over 7 bases. The V segment lost 1 base and the J segment 9 bases; nucleotides outside the gene matches: 12. This CDR3 is built from 16 residues. CDR1 is LGHNA and CDR2 is YSLEER in the germline V gene.

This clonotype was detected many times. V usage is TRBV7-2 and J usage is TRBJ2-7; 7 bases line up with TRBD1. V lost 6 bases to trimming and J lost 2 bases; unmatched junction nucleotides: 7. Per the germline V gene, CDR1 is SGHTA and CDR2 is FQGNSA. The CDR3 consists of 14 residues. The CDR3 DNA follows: TGTGCCAGCAGTTTAAACAGGGGAACCTACGAGCAGTACTTC. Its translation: CASSLNRGTYEQYF.

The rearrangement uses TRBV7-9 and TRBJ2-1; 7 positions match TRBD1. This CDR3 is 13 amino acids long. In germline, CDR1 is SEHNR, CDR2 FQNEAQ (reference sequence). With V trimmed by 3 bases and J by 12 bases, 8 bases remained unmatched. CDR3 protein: CASSFDRESLQFF. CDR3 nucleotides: TGTGCCAGCAGCTTTGACAGGGAATCTCTGCAGTTCTTC. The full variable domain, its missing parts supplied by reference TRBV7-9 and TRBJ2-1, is DTGVSQNPRHKITKRGQNVTFRCDPISEHNRLYWYRQTLGQGPEFLTYFQNEAQLEKSRLLSDRFSAERPKGSFSTLEIQRTEQGDSAMYLCASSFDRESLQFFGPGTRLTVL.

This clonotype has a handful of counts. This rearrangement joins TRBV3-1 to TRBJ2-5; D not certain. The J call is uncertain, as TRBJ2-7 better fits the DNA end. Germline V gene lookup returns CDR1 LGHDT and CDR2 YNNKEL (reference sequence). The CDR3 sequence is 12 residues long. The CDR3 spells CASSQDRTEQYF. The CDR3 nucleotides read TGTGCCAGCAGCCAGGACCGAACCGAGCAGTACTTC.

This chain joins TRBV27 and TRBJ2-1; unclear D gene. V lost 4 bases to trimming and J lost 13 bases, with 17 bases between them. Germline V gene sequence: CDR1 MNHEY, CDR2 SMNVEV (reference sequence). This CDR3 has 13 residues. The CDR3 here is CASSSFHLFVQFF. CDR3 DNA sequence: TGTGCCAGCAGTTCGTTCCACTTATTCGTACAGTTCTTC.

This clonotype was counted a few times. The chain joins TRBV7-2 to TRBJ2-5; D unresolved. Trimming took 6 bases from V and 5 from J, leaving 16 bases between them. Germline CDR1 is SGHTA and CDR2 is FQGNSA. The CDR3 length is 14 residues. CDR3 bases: TGTGCCAGCAGTCCCCCCCCGGGTGAGGAGACCCAGTACTTC. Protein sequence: CASSPPPGEETQYF.

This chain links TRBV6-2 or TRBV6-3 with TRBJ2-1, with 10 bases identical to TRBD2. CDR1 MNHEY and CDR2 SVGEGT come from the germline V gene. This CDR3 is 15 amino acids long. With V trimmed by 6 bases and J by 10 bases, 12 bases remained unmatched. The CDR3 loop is CASRRAGGLRGEQFF. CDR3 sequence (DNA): TGTGCCAGCAGGAGAGCGGGAGGGTTGAGGGGGGAGCAGTTCTTC.

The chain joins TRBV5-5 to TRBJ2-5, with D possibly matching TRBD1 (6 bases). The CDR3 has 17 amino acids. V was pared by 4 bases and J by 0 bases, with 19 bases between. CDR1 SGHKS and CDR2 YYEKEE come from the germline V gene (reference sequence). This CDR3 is CASSTHRDILYQETQYF. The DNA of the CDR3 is TGTGCCAGCAGCACCCACCGGGACATACTGTACCAAGAGACCCAGTACTTC.

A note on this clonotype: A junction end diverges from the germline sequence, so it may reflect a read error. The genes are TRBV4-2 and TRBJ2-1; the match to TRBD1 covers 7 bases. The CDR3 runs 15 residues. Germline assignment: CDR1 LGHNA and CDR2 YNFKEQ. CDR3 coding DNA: TGTGCCAGCAGCCAGGCCGGGACAGACTACAGTGAGCAGTTCTTC. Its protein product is CASSQAGTDYSEQFF.

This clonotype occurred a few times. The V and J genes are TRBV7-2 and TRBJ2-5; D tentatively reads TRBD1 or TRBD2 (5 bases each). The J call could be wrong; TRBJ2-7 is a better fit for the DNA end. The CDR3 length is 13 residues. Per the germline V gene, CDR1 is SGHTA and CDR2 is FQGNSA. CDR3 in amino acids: CASSPTGTHEQYF. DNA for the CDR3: TGTGCCAGCAGCCCGACCGGGACCCACGAGCAGTACTTC.

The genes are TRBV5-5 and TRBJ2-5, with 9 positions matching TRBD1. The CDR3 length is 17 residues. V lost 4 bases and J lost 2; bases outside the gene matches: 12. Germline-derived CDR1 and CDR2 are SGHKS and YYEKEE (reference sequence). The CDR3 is CASSRNKPGQGQETQYF. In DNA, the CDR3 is TGTGCCAGCAGCCGAAACAAGCCGGGACAGGGACAAGAGACCCAGTACTTC.

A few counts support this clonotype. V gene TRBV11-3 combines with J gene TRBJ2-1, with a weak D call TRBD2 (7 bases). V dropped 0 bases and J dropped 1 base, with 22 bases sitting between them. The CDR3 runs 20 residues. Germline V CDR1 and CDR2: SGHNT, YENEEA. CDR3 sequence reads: CASSLDVLGGADGSYNEQFF. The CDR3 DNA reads TGTGCCAGCAGCTTAGATGTACTGGGGGGGGCCGATGGGTCCTACAATGAGCAGTTCTTC.

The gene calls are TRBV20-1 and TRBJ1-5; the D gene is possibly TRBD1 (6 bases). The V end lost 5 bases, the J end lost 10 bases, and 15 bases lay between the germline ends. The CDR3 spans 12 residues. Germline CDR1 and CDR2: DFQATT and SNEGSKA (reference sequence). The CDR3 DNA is TGCAGTGCTCAGCTGGGGGCTCACCCCCAGCATTTT. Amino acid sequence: CSAQLGAHPQHF.

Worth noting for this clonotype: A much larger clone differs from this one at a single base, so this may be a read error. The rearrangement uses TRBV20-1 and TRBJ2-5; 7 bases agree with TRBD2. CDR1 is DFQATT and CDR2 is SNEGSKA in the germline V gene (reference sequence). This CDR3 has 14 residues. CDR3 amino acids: CSARMGGAQETRYF. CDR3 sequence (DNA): TGCAGTGCTAGAATGGGAGGGGCTCAAGAGACCCGGTACTTC.

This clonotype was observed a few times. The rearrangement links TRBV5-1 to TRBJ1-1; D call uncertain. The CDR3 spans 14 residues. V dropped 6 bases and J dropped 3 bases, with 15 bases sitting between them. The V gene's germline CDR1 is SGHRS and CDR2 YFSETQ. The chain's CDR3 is CASMGRVEDTEAFF. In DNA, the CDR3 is TGCGCCAGCATGGGGAGGGTTGAGGACACTGAAGCTTTCTTT.

The DNA for the CDR3 is TGTGCCAGCAGTGTCTCGTCCTCCTACGAGCAGTACTTC. As protein: CASSVSSSYEQYF. The V gene is TRBV27, the J gene TRBJ2-7; no clear D gene. The CDR3 loop spans 13 amino acids. The germline V gene encodes CDR1 MNHEY and CDR2 SMNVEV (reference sequence). V was trimmed by 5 bases and J by 0 bases, leaving 8 bases between them.

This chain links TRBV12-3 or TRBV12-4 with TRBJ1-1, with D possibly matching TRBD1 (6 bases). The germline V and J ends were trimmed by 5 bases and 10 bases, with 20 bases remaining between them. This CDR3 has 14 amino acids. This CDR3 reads CASSRTGQGIGAFF. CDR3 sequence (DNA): TGTGCCAGCAGTCGGACGGGACAAGGGATTGGAGCTTTCTTT.

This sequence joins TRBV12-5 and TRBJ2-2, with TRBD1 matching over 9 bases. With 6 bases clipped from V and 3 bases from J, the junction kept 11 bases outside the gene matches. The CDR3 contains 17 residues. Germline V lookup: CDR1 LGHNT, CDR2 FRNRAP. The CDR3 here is CASGLALQGADTGELFF. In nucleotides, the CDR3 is TGTGCTAGTGGCCTGGCCTTACAGGGGGCGGACACCGGGGAGCTGTTTTTT.

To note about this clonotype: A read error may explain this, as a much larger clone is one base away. The CDR3 loop is CASSQKYDEQFF. CDR3 DNA: TGCGCCAGCAGCCAAAAATACGATGAGCAGTTCTTC. V gene TRBV4-3 combines with J gene TRBJ2-1; D is unclear. The CDR3 has 12 amino acids. Germline CDR1 LGHNA, CDR2 YSLEER. Trimming removed 2 bases at V and 8 bases at J, with 7 bases between.

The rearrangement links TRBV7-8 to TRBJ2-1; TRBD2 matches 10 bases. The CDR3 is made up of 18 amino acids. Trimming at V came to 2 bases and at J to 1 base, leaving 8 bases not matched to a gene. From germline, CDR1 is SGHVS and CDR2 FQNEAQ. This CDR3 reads CASSLFSSGGPSYNEQFF. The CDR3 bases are TGTGCCAGCAGCTTATTCTCTAGCGGGGGCCCTTCCTACAATGAGCAGTTCTTC. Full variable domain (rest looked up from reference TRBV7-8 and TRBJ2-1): GAGVSQSPRYKVAKRGQDVALRCDPISGHVSLFWYQQALGQGPEFLTYFQNEAQLDKSGLPSDRFFAERPEGSVSTLKIQRTQQEDSAVYLCASSLFSSGGPSYNEQFFGPGTRLTVL.

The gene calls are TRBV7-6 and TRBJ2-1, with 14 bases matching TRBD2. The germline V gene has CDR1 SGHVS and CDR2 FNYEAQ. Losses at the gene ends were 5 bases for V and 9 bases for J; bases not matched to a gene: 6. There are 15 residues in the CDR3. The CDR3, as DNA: TGTGCCAGCAGCACGGGACTAGCGGGAGAAGCTGAGCAGTTCTTC. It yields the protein CASSTGLAGEAEQFF.

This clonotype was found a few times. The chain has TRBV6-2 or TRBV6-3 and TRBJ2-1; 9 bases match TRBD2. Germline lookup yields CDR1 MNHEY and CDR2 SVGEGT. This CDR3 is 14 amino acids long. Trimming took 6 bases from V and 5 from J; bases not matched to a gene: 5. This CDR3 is CASRGTSLNNEQFF. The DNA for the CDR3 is TGTGCCAGCAGGGGGACTAGCCTTAACAATGAGCAGTTCTTC.

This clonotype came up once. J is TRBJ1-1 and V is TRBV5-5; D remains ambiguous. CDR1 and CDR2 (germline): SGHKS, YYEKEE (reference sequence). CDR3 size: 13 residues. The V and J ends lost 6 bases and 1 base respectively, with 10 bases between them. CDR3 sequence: CASNLIGNTEAFF. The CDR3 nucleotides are TGTGCCAGCAATCTAATAGGGAACACTGAAGCTTTCTTT.